This T cell receptor beta chain was retrieved from a study of graft-versus-host responses after intestinal transplantation. Across the study: Every recipient had anti-thymocyte globulin induction and approximately three years of tacrolimus plus steroids. Broader study findings: Early post-transplant HvG declines were associated with peak circulating GvH clone levels.

The CDR3 is 13 amino acids. V shed 5 bases, J shed 4 bases, and the junction held 3 bases outside the gene matches. Germline V gene data show CDR1 as MGHRA and CDR2 as YSYEKL. The repertoire was sequenced with immunoSEQ multiplex PCR; TCRdb's copy has only in-frame clones and lacks some. This table holds about 25,000 clones, around 94% found once. With respect to this clone: Antigen: not known.

The TCR originated in a human patient who received an intestinal transplant, so some T cells may come from the graft donor. This rearrangement joins TRBV4-1 to TRBJ1-1; 8 bases map to TRBD1. This specimen consisted of PBMCs, obtained 30 days after intestinal transplant. In DNA form, the CDR3 reads TGCGCCAGCAGCTCCAGGGGGCGCACTGAAGCTTTCTTT. Translated, it gives CASSSRGRTEAFF.